The text below deals with one TCR beta chain. Its specificity is unknown. The Oncomine TCR Beta short-read assay sequenced DNA from cultured CD4+ T cells. The authors extracted genomic DNA from cultured CD4+ T cells. TCRdb reprocessed the PCR reads via MiXCR and lists one record per CDR3 protein. In the table there are 9,500 to 15,000 distinct CDR3 sequences, roughly two thirds of which are singletons. These data are taken from a study of vaccination and CD4 T cells after COVID-19. Study context: The peptides that stimulated the cells were overlapping spike peptides from SARS-CoV-2, HCoV-NL63, HCoV-OC43 and HCoV-229E.

This CDR3 has 15 residues. Germline-derived CDR1 and CDR2 are LNHDA and SQIVND (reference sequence). V lost 4 bases and J lost 4; bases outside the gene matches: 5. Treatment in this sample: approximately 10-day PBMC culture with coronavirus spike peptide pools or control peptides (ViraFEST assay). General study points: A comparatively limited set of convalescent patients was examined, with no early post-infection timepoints.

The sample in question was CD4+ T cells from blood, cultured in vitro, obtained before SARS-CoV-2 vaccination. The clonotype comes from a human donor who had recovered from COVID-19. V usage is TRBV19 and J usage is TRBJ2-3, with 10 bases fitting TRBD2. The CDR3 DNA follows: TGTGCCAGTAGTAACAGCGGGAGGGCCCCAGATACGCAGTATTTT. It is translated as CASSNSGRAPDTQYF.